Below, 27 T cell receptor beta chains from the same sample are listed, as sequenced in a study of vaccination effects on CD4 cells after COVID-19. Only in-frame clones appear in the TCRdb table, and some are missing; sequencing was by immunoSEQ multiplex PCR. This sample carries about 46,000 clones, 65% to 75% of them seen once, and the ten largest clones take approximately 15%. No antigens are known for them. The ViraFEST assay expanded antigen-specific CD4+ T cells with viral peptide pools before sequencing. An approximately ten-day culture period preceded the isolation of CD4+ T cells. Participants were vaccinated with two doses of either the BNT162b2 or mRNA-1273 vaccine. Source: CD4+ T cells from PBMCs cultured with HCoV-OC43 spike peptides, taken after COVID-19 vaccination. Subset in this sample: HCoV-OC43 spike overlapping peptide pool stimulation. The receptors derive from a human donor who received a COVID-19 vaccine.

The J gene is TRBJ2-7, the V gene TRBV4-1; 9 bases are a match to TRBD1. Per germline, CDR1 MGHRA and CDR2 YSYEKL. The CDR3 covers 15 residues. V dropped 4 bases and J dropped 5; count of bases not matched to a gene: 9. The CDR3 region has the DNA TGCGCCAGCAGCCCCCAGGGGGACAGGGCCCACGAGCAGTACTTC. Translating gives CASSPQGDRAHEQYF.

This clone was picked up one time. The chain employs TRBV4-2 and TRBJ2-1; 10 bases are a match to TRBD2. With V trimmed by 2 bases and J by 3 bases, 7 bases remained unmatched. Germline CDR1 is LGHNA and CDR2 is YNFKEQ. The CDR3 loop spans 17 amino acids. The chain's CDR3 is CASSQLGSGRDYNEQFF. The CDR3 DNA is TGTGCCAGCAGCCAACTTGGAAGCGGGAGGGACTACAATGAGCAGTTCTTC.

The V gene is TRBV7-9, the J gene TRBJ1-6; D uncertain. Per the germline V gene, CDR1 is SEHNR and CDR2 is FQNEAQ (reference sequence). The germline V and J ends were trimmed by 2 bases and 7 bases, with 9 bases remaining between them. The CDR3 is 14 amino acids. The CDR3 protein is CASSLWADNSPLHF. The CDR3 DNA reads as TGTGCCAGCAGCTTATGGGCAGACAATTCACCCCTCCACTTT.

J is TRBJ1-3 and V is TRBV19; D gene unclear. V lost 1 base, J lost 2 bases, and 6 bases lay in between. There are 14 residues in the CDR3. The germline V gene encodes CDR1 LNHDA and CDR2 SQIVND (reference sequence). Written as DNA, the CDR3 is TGTGCCAGTAGTATAGGAGTCACTGGAAACACCATATATTTT. It codes for CASSIGVTGNTIYF.

This clone has only a few counts. The V call is TRBV2, the J call TRBJ1-4; D not certain. V was trimmed by 6 bases and J by 5 bases, leaving 4 bases between them. The CDR3 covers 11 residues. Per the germline V gene, CDR1 is SNHLY and CDR2 is FYNNEI. CDR3 region: CASRINEKLFF. As DNA, the CDR3 is TGTGCCAGCAGGATAAATGAAAAACTGTTTTTT. Full variable domain (outside the CDR3, taken from reference TRBV2 and TRBJ1-4): EPEVTQTPSHQVTQMGQEVILRCVPISNHLYFYWYRQILGQKVEFLVSFYNNEISEKSEIFDDQFSVERPDGSNFTLKIRSTKLEDSAMYFCASRINEKLFFGSGTQLSVL.

The rearrangement uses TRBV30 and TRBJ1-2, with TRBD1 identical over 8 bases. Trimming removed 5 bases from V and 1 base from J; junction bases left unmatched: 3. Per germline, CDR1 GTSNPN and CDR2 SVGIG (reference sequence). This CDR3 comprises 13 residues. CDR3 sequence reads: CAWGGQGNYGYTF. The CDR3 DNA follows: TGTGCCTGGGGAGGACAGGGTAACTATGGCTACACCTTC.

The chain recombines TRBV6-5 with TRBJ1-2; 7 bases match TRBD1. This CDR3 spans 13 amino acids. J gave up 4 bases and V 6 bases, and 5 bases lay outside the gene matches. The V gene's germline CDR1 is MNHEY and CDR2 SVGAGI. Here the CDR3 reads CASSQDRAYGYTF. The CDR3 DNA sequence: TGTGCCAGCAGCCAAGACAGGGCCTATGGCTACACCTTC.

This chain links TRBV27 with TRBJ1-6; a weak D match, TRBD1 (6 bases). The CDR3 consists of 14 residues. Germline V gives CDR1 MNHEY, CDR2 SMNVEV (reference sequence). V lost 6 bases, J lost 6 bases, and 12 bases lay in between. CDR3 amino acids: CASSWRDTNSPLHF. CDR3 in DNA: TGTGCCAGCAGCTGGCGGGACACTAATTCACCCCTCCACTTT.

The gene calls are TRBV29-1 and TRBJ1-1; 8 bases are shared with TRBD1. Trimming at V came to 8 bases and at J to 5 bases, leaving 10 bases not matched to a gene. The CDR3 contains 13 residues. CDR1 and CDR2 from the germline V gene are SQVTM and ANQGSEA. The CDR3 region has the DNA TGCAGCTCCAACTCTGGACAGGGAACTGAAGCTTTCTTT. Its translation is CSSNSGQGTEAFF.

This clone was picked up a small number of times. The chain couples TRBV2 to TRBJ1-4, with 11 nucleotides matching TRBD1. Germline V gene lookup returns CDR1 SNHLY and CDR2 FYNNEI. The CDR3 loop spans 13 amino acids. Trimming removed 9 bases from V and 8 bases from J; junction bases left unmatched: 5. The CDR3 protein is CARGQGEKEKLFF. The CDR3 DNA is TGTGCCAGGGGACAGGGGGAGAAAGAAAAACTGTTTTTT.

The V gene is TRBV7-2, the J gene TRBJ1-2; weak D call: TRBD1 (6 bases). CDR1 and CDR2 (germline): SGHTA, FQGNSA. The ends were cut back, 3 bases at V and 2 bases at J, with 10 bases in the middle. The CDR3 is 14 amino acids. The chain's CDR3 is CASSFDRQNYGYTF. CDR3 nucleotide sequence: TGTGCCAGCAGCTTCGACAGGCAGAACTATGGCTACACCTTC.

The chain combines TRBV25-1 with TRBJ2-5; tentatively, D is TRBD1 or TRBD2 (6 bases each). V was shortened by 3 bases and J by 5 bases, with 16 bases between the two germline ends. Germline assignment: CDR1 MGHDK and CDR2 SYGVNS. The CDR3 runs 15 residues. In DNA, the CDR3 is TGTGCCAGCAGTGAGGACAGTTGGGGGGTGGAGACCCAGTACTTC. It is translated as CASSEDSWGVETQYF.

This chain uses TRBV14 with TRBJ1-2; D gene ambiguous. This CDR3 spans 13 amino acids. Between the trimmed V and J ends, which lost 4 bases and 4 bases, there was a span of 10 bases. Germline-derived CDR1 and CDR2 are SGHDN and FVKESK. The CDR3 DNA is TGTGCCAGCAGCCGCGGGCCGCTCTATGGCTACACCTTC. It encodes CASSRGPLYGYTF.

The V call is TRBV2, the J call TRBJ2-7; D is unresolved. This CDR3 is built from 15 residues. V lost 2 bases and J lost 3, with 14 bases in between. Germline V gene lookup returns CDR1 SNHLY and CDR2 FYNNEI. The CDR3 DNA reads TGTGCCAGCAGTGAAAAGGTCCTGGTTCGCTACGAGCAGTACTTC. This sequence encodes CASSEKVLVRYEQYF. The full variable domain, with the rest looked up from reference TRBV2 and TRBJ2-7, is EPEVTQTPSHQVTQMGQEVILRCVPISNHLYFYWYRQILGQKVEFLVSFYNNEISEKSEIFDDQFSVERPDGSNFTLKIRSTKLEDSAMYFCASSEKVLVRYEQYFGPGTRLTVT.

V and J are TRBV4-1 and TRBJ2-7, with TRBD2 matching over 9 bases. CDR1 MGHRA and CDR2 YSYEKL come from the germline V gene. The CDR3 consists of 15 residues. Trimming at V came to 4 bases and at J to 4 bases, leaving 8 bases not matched to a gene. CDR3: CASSPSSGSRYEQYF. The CDR3 DNA sequence: TGCGCCAGCAGCCCAAGTAGCGGGAGTAGGTACGAGCAGTACTTC.

The V call is TRBV6-6, the J call TRBJ2-2; the match to TRBD2 covers 7 bases. In germline, CDR1 is MNHNY, CDR2 SVGAGI (reference sequence). With V trimmed by 5 bases and J by 8 bases, 11 bases remained unmatched. The CDR3 covers 15 residues. The CDR3 sequence is CASSRPSAGLGELFF. The CDR3 DNA is TGTGCCAGCAGTCGCCCCTCAGCGGGATTGGGGGAGCTGTTTTTT.

V and J are TRBV7-6 and TRBJ2-1; 8 bases agree with TRBD1. V trimming: 4 bases; J trimming: 8 bases; junction bases outside the gene matches: 10. From germline, CDR1 is SGHVS and CDR2 FNYEAQ. The CDR3 length is 15 residues. The CDR3 loop is CASSYAGGMVYEQFF. For the CDR3, the DNA is TGTGCCAGCAGCTATGCAGGGGGCATGGTCTATGAGCAGTTCTTC.

The V and J genes are TRBV2 and TRBJ2-1; D gene uncertain. V was pared by 6 bases and J by 9 bases, with 21 bases between. Germline assignment: CDR1 SNHLY and CDR2 FYNNEI. The CDR3 totals 15 residues. CDR3 nucleotide sequence: TGTGCCAGCAGCCCCTCTAGATCGGTTGGGGTTGAGCAGTTCTTC. Its protein is CASSPSRSVGVEQFF.

This clone appeared a few times. V is TRBV4-2 and J is TRBJ1-2, with D unresolved. The germline gives CDR1 LGHNA, CDR2 YNFKEQ. Trimming stripped 4 bases from V and 7 bases from J, with 16 bases between. CDR3 length: 14 residues. In DNA, the CDR3 is TGTGCCAGCAGCCCCCCCGACGCGGGGAGTGGCTACACCTTC. Its protein product is CASSPPDAGSGYTF.

The chain carries TRBV7-8 and TRBJ2-5; a possible D gene is TRBD1 (5 bases). Germline V lookup: CDR1 SGHVS, CDR2 FQNEAQ. The CDR3 has 14 residues. Trimming removed 1 base at V and 1 base at J, with 7 bases between. DNA of the CDR3: TGTGCCAGCAGCTTAGGACAGACCCAAGAGACCCAGTACTTC. Translated, it gives CASSLGQTQETQYF.

CDR3 region: CASSLSSEMDEQYF. The CDR3 nucleotides read TGTGCCAGCAGTCTGAGTAGCGAGATGGACGAGCAGTACTTC. V usage is TRBV25-1 and J usage is TRBJ2-7, with TRBD2 as a possible D gene (5 bases). The ends were cut back, 5 bases at V and 5 bases at J, with 16 bases in the middle. Per the germline V gene, CDR1 is MGHDK and CDR2 is SYGVNS. This CDR3 has 14 amino acids.

The chain couples TRBV5-1 to TRBJ2-7; D possibly matches TRBD1 or TRBD2 (5 bases each). V was shortened by 0 bases and J by 9 bases, with 19 bases between the two germline ends. The CDR3 has 15 amino acids. CDR1 and CDR2 from the germline V gene are SGHRS and YFSETQ. CDR3 protein: CASSLGGGGMGVQYF. The CDR3 DNA sequence: TGCGCCAGCAGCTTGGGAGGCGGAGGTATGGGGGTGCAGTACTTC.

This clone was observed a few times. The rearrangement uses TRBV6-5 and TRBJ2-7, with a weak D call TRBD1 (5 bases). CDR3 size: 14 residues. V lost 6 bases, J lost 4 bases, and 16 bases lay in between. Germline CDR1 is MNHEY and CDR2 is SVGAGI. The CDR3: CASSSGHTAYEQYF. The CDR3 DNA follows: TGTGCCAGCAGCTCTGGACACACGGCGTACGAGCAGTACTTC.

This chain uses TRBV7-8 with TRBJ2-1; 8 positions match TRBD2. V shed 2 bases, J shed 6 bases, and the junction held 6 bases outside the gene matches. The CDR3 extends over 15 amino acids. CDR1 SGHVS and CDR2 FQNEAQ come from the germline V gene. The CDR3 loop is CASSLWGLGLNEQFF. For the CDR3, the DNA is TGTGCCAGCAGCTTATGGGGACTAGGCCTCAATGAGCAGTTCTTC.

The count of this clone is one. The CDR3 nucleotides are TGTGCCAGCAGTTTAAGGGGTGCAGAGACCCAGTACTTC. Protein product: CASSLRGAETQYF. The chain has TRBV12-3 or TRBV12-4 and TRBJ2-5; D may be TRBD1 (5 bases). Trimming removed 2 bases from V and 4 bases from J, with 8 bases in between. The CDR3 spans 13 residues.

V and J are TRBV10-2 and TRBJ1-5; tentatively, D is TRBD1 (5 bases). The CDR3 is 14 residues long. Trimming removed 3 bases at V and 0 bases at J, with 6 bases between. Germline CDR1 and CDR2: WSHSY and SAAADI. The CDR3 protein is CASSEQDSNQPQHF. CDR3 DNA: TGCGCCAGCAGTGAACAGGATAGCAATCAGCCCCAGCATTTT.

The rearrangement links TRBV19 to TRBJ2-3; maybe TRBD1 (6 bases). The germline V gene encodes CDR1 LNHDA and CDR2 SQIVND (reference sequence). V was trimmed by 5 bases and J by 0 bases, leaving 15 bases between them. There are 16 residues in the CDR3. The CDR3 nucleotides are TGTGCCAGTAGTGAACCCCGGGACATAAGCACAGATACGCAGTATTTT. Protein product: CASSEPRDISTDTQYF.